Below, 26 T cell receptor beta chains from the same sample are listed, as sequenced in a study of T cell responses to AZD1222 COVID-19 vaccine. The method was immunoSEQ multiplex PCR; TCRdb's version includes in-frame clones alone and lacks a portion of them. This repertoire shows 190,000 or so clones, around 93% found once; its top ten account for 1%. Specimen: peripheral blood, collected 28 days after the second AZD1222 dose. The origin of the receptors is an adult who received the AZD1222 COVID-19 vaccine.

This chain connects TRBV5-6 to TRBJ1-3, with D perhaps TRBD1 (5 bases). This CDR3 region has 14 residues. Germline V gene lookup returns CDR1 SGHDT and CDR2 YYEEEE. V was trimmed by 0 bases and J by 8 bases, leaving 12 bases between them. CDR3 sequence (DNA): TGTGCCAGCAGCTTGGTGTGGGCGGGGGACACCATATATTTT. Protein product: CASSLVWAGDTIYF.

The V gene is TRBV7-2, the J gene TRBJ1-5; 10 nucleotides agree with TRBD1. J gave up 6 bases and V 0 bases, and 5 bases lay outside the gene matches. Germline lookup yields CDR1 SGHTA and CDR2 FQGNSA. The CDR3 is 16 amino acids. The CDR3 region is CASSLATGGGFQPQHF. DNA of the CDR3: TGTGCCAGCAGCTTAGCGACAGGGGGCGGTTTTCAGCCCCAGCATTTT.

V usage is TRBV2 and J usage is TRBJ2-5; possibly TRBD2 for D (7 bases). Germline CDR1 and CDR2: SNHLY and FYNNEI. The CDR3 contains 15 residues. Trimming took off 2 bases at V and 5 bases at J, with 15 bases between the two ends. CDR3: CASSERGGPTETQYF. The CDR3 DNA is TGTGCCAGCAGTGAAAGGGGGGGGCCCACTGAGACCCAGTACTTC.

V is TRBV9 and J is TRBJ1-1; no clear D gene. This CDR3 region has 14 residues. The V gene lost 1 base and the J gene lost 2 bases, with 9 bases spanning the gap. The germline CDR1 and CDR2 sequences are SGDLS and YYNGEE. CDR3 loop: CASSVQAANTEAFF. CDR3 in DNA: TGTGCCAGCAGCGTACAGGCGGCCAACACTGAAGCTTTCTTT.

The rearrangement joins TRBV19 to TRBJ1-2, with D tentatively TRBD1 (5 bases). In germline, CDR1 is LNHDA, CDR2 SQIVND (reference sequence). The CDR3 spans 14 residues. The V gene lost 8 bases and the J gene lost 2 bases, with 15 bases spanning the gap. CDR3 DNA sequence: TGTGCCAGTCGTCGCCAGCAGGGAAACTATGGCTACACCTTC. It is translated as CASRRQQGNYGYTF.

Only a few counts were recorded for this clone. The DNA for the CDR3 is TGCGCCAGCAGCTCTGGACAGGGGATGGAGACCCAGTACTTC. As protein: CASSSGQGMETQYF. This chain links TRBV5-1 with TRBJ2-5; 9 nucleotides align to TRBD1. The CDR3 is 14 amino acids. Trimming at V came to 3 bases and at J to 5 bases, leaving 5 bases not matched to a gene. Germline V gives CDR1 SGHRS, CDR2 YFSETQ.

The DNA of the CDR3 is TGTGCCAGCAGCGTTGGCGGGGTTATGGGAGAGACCCAGTACTTC. It translates to CASSVGGVMGETQYF. The chain is built from TRBV9 and TRBJ2-5, with D possibly matching TRBD2 (6 bases). This CDR3 spans 15 amino acids. The V and J ends lost 2 bases and 4 bases respectively, with 15 bases between them. CDR1 is SGDLS and CDR2 is YYNGEE in the germline V gene.

The CDR3: CASSLAQGTNYGYTF. CDR3 coding DNA: TGCGCCAGCAGCTTGGCCCAGGGAACTAACTATGGCTACACCTTC. The chain links TRBV5-1 to TRBJ1-2; maybe TRBD1 (5 bases). Per germline, CDR1 SGHRS and CDR2 YFSETQ. The CDR3 totals 15 residues. The germline V and J ends were trimmed by 0 bases and 0 bases, with 9 bases remaining between them.

The rearrangement links TRBV2 to TRBJ1-1; D perhaps matches TRBD1 (5 bases). Per germline, CDR1 SNHLY and CDR2 FYNNEI. This CDR3 is 14 amino acids long. V gave up 6 bases and J gave up 0 bases, with 11 bases separating them. This CDR3 reads CASRGQMLNTEAFF. Here the CDR3 DNA reads TGTGCCAGCAGGGGGCAGATGTTGAACACTGAAGCTTTCTTT.

The rearrangement joins TRBV10-1 to TRBJ1-1; no clear D gene. Trimming took off 4 bases at V and 0 bases at J, with 6 bases between the two ends. Per the germline V gene, CDR1 is WNHNN and CDR2 is SYGVQD (reference sequence). The CDR3 sequence is 13 residues long. The DNA for the CDR3 is TGCGCCAGCAGTGCTAAGATGAACACTGAAGCTTTCTTT. Translating gives CASSAKMNTEAFF.

This chain links TRBV11-2 with TRBJ1-2; unclear D gene. This CDR3 has 15 residues. Trimming removed 5 bases at V and 0 bases at J, with 13 bases between. From germline, CDR1 is SGHAT and CDR2 FQNNGV. As DNA, the CDR3 is TGTGCCAGCAGCCCCCGGGCGGGAGCTAACTATGGCTACACCTTC. This gives the protein CASSPRAGANYGYTF.

The chain combines TRBV7-2 with TRBJ1-5; TRBD1 might be the D (5 bases). Trimming took 1 base from V and 1 from J, leaving 8 bases between them. This CDR3 has 15 amino acids. From germline, CDR1 is SGHTA and CDR2 FQGNSA. CDR3 protein: CASSLGGESNQPQHF. CDR3 nucleotides: TGTGCCAGCAGCTTAGGGGGCGAGAGCAATCAGCCCCAGCATTTT.

The chain uses TRBV3-1 (or the pseudogene TRBV3-2) and TRBJ1-2; D gene ambiguous. Trimming took 0 bases from V and 3 from J, leaving 20 bases between them. This CDR3 comprises 18 residues. Germline CDR1 reads LGHDT; CDR2 reads YNNKEL (reference sequence). In DNA, the CDR3 is TGTGCCAGCAGCCAAGATTCGCGGCAGCGGGGTTGGTACTATGGCTACACCTTC. This translates into CASSQDSRQRGWYYGYTF.

The chain recombines TRBV3-1 (or the pseudogene TRBV3-2) with TRBJ2-1, with TRBD2 identical over 12 bases. Germline V CDR1 and CDR2: LGHDT, YNNKEL (reference sequence). The CDR3 sequence is 15 residues long. With V trimmed by 5 bases and J by 8 bases, 7 bases remained unmatched. CDR3 protein: CASSFGLAGRDEQFF. The DNA of the CDR3 is TGTGCCAGCAGCTTTGGACTAGCGGGGAGGGATGAGCAGTTCTTC.

The chain uses TRBV15 and TRBJ1-6, with D possibly TRBD1 on 5 matching bases. From germline, CDR1 is LNHNV and CDR2 YYDKDF (reference sequence). There are 15 residues in the CDR3. V dropped 0 bases and J dropped 8 bases, with 11 bases sitting between them. CDR3 bases: TGTGCCACCAGCAGAGATCCAGGGAGCGATTCACCCCTCCACTTT. This gives the protein CATSRDPGSDSPLHF.

The J gene is TRBJ1-6, the V gene TRBV13; tentative D call: TRBD1 (5 bases). V dropped 3 bases and J dropped 9 bases, with 12 bases sitting between them. This CDR3 comprises 14 residues. CDR1 is PRHDT and CDR2 is FYEKMQ in the germline V gene (reference sequence). The CDR3 DNA is TGTGCCAGCAGCTTCGGGGGATCGGGTTCACCCCTCCACTTT. As protein: CASSFGGSGSPLHF.

The rearrangement uses TRBV15 and TRBJ1-6, with a weak D call TRBD1 (5 bases). This CDR3 has 16 amino acids. V lost 0 bases, J lost 9 bases, and 15 bases lay in between. The germline gives CDR1 LNHNV, CDR2 YYDKDF (reference sequence). DNA of the CDR3: TGTGCCACCAGCAGAGATGCTGGGAGAGGGGTTTCACCCCTCCACTTT. It translates to CATSRDAGRGVSPLHF.

J is TRBJ1-1 and V is TRBV7-9; no clear D gene. Germline loops: CDR1 SEHNR, CDR2 FQNEAQ (reference sequence). Trimming shortened V by 1 base and J by 5 bases, and 11 bases separated the two germline ends. The CDR3 sequence is 14 residues long. This CDR3 is CASSLVSRPTEAFF. The CDR3 coding sequence is TGTGCCAGCAGCTTAGTAAGTCGGCCAACTGAAGCTTTCTTT.

V gene TRBV4-1 combines with J gene TRBJ2-5; maybe TRBD1 (5 bases). This CDR3 contains 13 residues. CDR1 and CDR2 (germline): MGHRA, YSYEKL. The ends were cut back, 4 bases at V and 2 bases at J, with 8 bases in the middle. The CDR3 region has the DNA TGCGCCAGCAGCCGGGGCGTACAAGAGACCCAGTACTTC. Translated, it gives CASSRGVQETQYF.

V and J are TRBV3-1 (or the pseudogene TRBV3-2) and TRBJ2-7; D uncertain. CDR1 is LGHDT and CDR2 is YNNKEL in the germline V gene (reference sequence). The CDR3 is 15 amino acids. V dropped 0 bases and J dropped 3 bases, with 12 bases sitting between them. The CDR3 bases are TGTGCCAGCAGCCAAGATAGGTGGGCTTACTACGAGCAGTACTTC. This encodes CASSQDRWAYYEQYF.

This clone was seen a single time. V usage is TRBV7-2 and J usage is TRBJ1-1; D unclear. This CDR3 region has 14 residues. V was shortened by 1 base and J by 2 bases, with 8 bases between the two germline ends. Germline-derived CDR1 and CDR2 are SGHTA and FQGNSA. CDR3 sequence reads: CASSLGRANTEAFF. The CDR3 DNA is TGTGCCAGCAGCTTAGGACGAGCCAACACTGAAGCTTTCTTT. Together with reference TRBV7-2 and TRBJ1-1, the CDR3 gives the full variable domain: GAGVSQSPSNKVTEKGKDVELRCDPISGHTALYWYRQSLGQGLEFLIYFQGNSAPDKSGLPSDRFSAERTGGSVSTLTIQRTQQEDSAVYLCASSLGRANTEAFFGQGTRLTVV.

The chain combines TRBV12-3 or TRBV12-4 with TRBJ1-6; the D is unclear. Trimming took off 4 bases at V and 7 bases at J, with 5 bases between the two ends. The CDR3 contains 12 residues. The DNA for the CDR3 is TGTGCCAGCAGTTCCGCCAATTCACCCCTCCACTTT. Translating it yields CASSSANSPLHF.

This chain links TRBV20-1 with TRBJ2-7; 7 bases are a match to TRBD2. Looked up from germline, CDR1 is DFQATT and CDR2 is SNEGSKA (reference sequence). Trimming cost V 3 bases and J 6 bases; bases outside gene matches: 11. This CDR3 region has 14 residues. DNA for the CDR3: TGCAGTGCTAGTGATGAGCGGGGTTTTTCCGAGCAGTACTTC. This encodes CSASDERGFSEQYF.

The V gene is TRBV7-9, the J gene TRBJ1-3; 9 nucleotides match TRBD1. The CDR3 consists of 14 residues. V lost 5 bases, J lost 7 bases, and 6 bases stayed unmatched. Germline assignment: CDR1 SEHNR and CDR2 FQNEAQ (reference sequence). The CDR3 sequence is CASSIRDRANTIYF. The CDR3 DNA reads as TGTGCCAGCAGCATCCGGGACAGGGCCAACACCATATATTTT.

The chain links TRBV5-6 to TRBJ1-4; D gene uncertain. This CDR3 comprises 14 residues. Deletions cut 0 bases from V and 4 bases from J, with 7 bases between. Germline CDR1 and CDR2: SGHDT and YYEEEE. The CDR3 bases are TGTGCCAGCAGCTTGGCCGGACTTAATGAAAAACTGTTTTTT. Translation gives CASSLAGLNEKLFF.

The chain employs TRBV18 and TRBJ2-1, with D perhaps matching TRBD2 (6 bases). V was pared by 3 bases and J by 10 bases, with 16 bases between. CDR1 and CDR2 (germline): KGHSH, LQKENI. The CDR3 totals 14 residues. The CDR3 DNA reads as TGTGCCAGCTCACCTTCTGGGACTCGAGAAGAGCAGTTCTTC. Amino acid sequence: CASSPSGTREEQFF.